This T cell receptor (beta chain) was sequenced for a study of CD8+CD57+ T cells in acquired aplastic anemia. Study-level background: Sorted CD4+ and CD8+ cells yielded DNA averaging around 3.2 ug.

It was genomic DNA that served as the template for profiling TCR beta VDJ and CDR3. TCRdb used MiXCR to reprocess the reads, holding one entry per CDR3 protein. The repertoire holds roughly 250,000 distinct CDR3 sequences, with around half as singletons. All sequencing subjects had displayed CD8+CD57+ cell expansion on flow cytometry. CDR3 size: 12 residues. Germline V lookup: CDR1 SNHLY, CDR2 FYNNEI. V shed 4 bases and J shed 10 bases, with 13 bases lying between them. Study outcomes and limitations: Around 30 sequences, all CD8+ CDR3, were shared between patients and controls.

In regard to this clonotype: Its antigen remains unknown.

The chain links TRBV2 to TRBJ1-1; no definite D call. This sequence was found in a human donor with aplastic anemia. Sample: sorted CD4+, CD8+, or CD8+CD57+ T cells (not recorded which) from PBMCs. For the CDR3, the DNA is TGTGCCAGCAGTGCCACCCTGTTGACAGCTTTCTTT. Its protein is CASSATLLTAFF.